Given below is one TCR beta chain in context. No cognate antigen has been identified for it. It has no much larger one-base neighbor in the sample; base qualities were not kept. Patients with a history of autoimmune disease or receiving systemic immunosuppression were excluded from the trial. Peripheral blood for TCR sequencing was drawn from every dose cohort at baseline, at cycle 4 day 1 and at cycle 7 day 1. The samples were taken from a phase I, first-in-human, multicenter, open-label dose-escalation trial of ivuxolimab. The trial enrolled adults with locally advanced or metastatic head and neck squamous cell, hepatocellular, melanoma or renal cell carcinoma. Before TCR sequencing, CD4+ T cells and CD8+ T cells were sorted from peripheral blood as separate populations. Genomic DNA was extracted from sorted cells for sequencing of the TCRbeta CDR3 region. TCRbeta CDR3 regions were sequenced using the immunoSEQ Assay. The source is immuneACCESS, and TCRdb retained only in-frame sequences with V and J called. Part of the clones is not carried over; for the studies checked, unresolved V genes explain less than half of this, and the remainder is unexplained. Recorded for this sample are over 75,000 clones; just over 90% of them occurred a single time. The ten largest clones add up to under 0.35% of the sample.

There are 17 amino acids in the CDR3, from cysteine to phenylalanine inclusive. The DNA shown is the 51-base CDR3, in frame from base 1. V sheds 3 bases and J sheds 0 bases, leaving 18 bases between their ends. The germline V gene specifies MDHEN as CDR1 and SYDVKM as CDR2. This specimen comes from a study of OX40 agonist ivuxolimab in advanced cancers. Study-level background: Ivuxolimab was a fully human IgG2 agonistic monoclonal antibody targeting the costimulatory receptor OX40 (CD134). In the dose-escalation cohort, 82.7% of patients were male, and the mean age was roughly 60 years, with a range of about 23 to 85. Partial responses occurred in three dose-escalation patients: two with cutaneous melanoma and one with hepatocellular carcinoma. Intravenous ivuxolimab was administered to patients every 2 weeks at six dose levels: 0.01, 0.1, 0.3, 1.5, 3 and 10 mg/kg. Of the roughly 53 patients in dose escalation, 19 had hepatocellular carcinoma, some 15 had melanoma, 9 had renal cell carcinoma and 9 had head and neck cancer. The monotherapy dose-escalation portion (N ≈ 57 patients) of the phase I ivuxolimab trial is reported in the paper. Patients were allowed to have had prior anti-PD-1, anti-PD-L1 or anti-CTLA-4 therapy, and approximately 40% of the dose-escalation patients had previously received checkpoint inhibitors. The point of sequencing TCRbeta in the periphery was to test whether ivuxolimab changed TCR sequence diversity and drove clonal T-cell expansion. The investigation overall reported the following: The antigen specificity of the clonally expanded peripheral T cells was not determined. At doses from 0.1 to 3.0 mg/kg, clonal expansion was seen in both CD4+ and CD8+ blood T cells between baseline and week 6. In the 0.1-3.0 mg/kg groups, partial responders had among the lowest normalized peripheral clonal expansion, particularly in CD8+ T cells. Low levels of normalized T-cell clonal expansion were also seen in some nonresponding patients. After ivuxolimab, CD8+ T cells had more expanded clones than CD4+ T cells on average.

Sequencing was performed on CD4+ or CD8+ T cells sorted from blood, taken in a trial of the OX40 agonist ivuxolimab. The chain joins TRBV28 to TRBJ2-7; the best D guess is TRBD1, with 6 bases matching. This clonotype was obtained from an adult with an advanced solid tumor such as melanoma, head and neck, liver or kidney cancer. The CDR3 reads CASSFSKTGISSYEQYF. In nucleotide form, the sequence is TGTGCCAGCAGTTTCTCAAAAACAGGGATTTCCTCCTACGAGCAGTACTTC.